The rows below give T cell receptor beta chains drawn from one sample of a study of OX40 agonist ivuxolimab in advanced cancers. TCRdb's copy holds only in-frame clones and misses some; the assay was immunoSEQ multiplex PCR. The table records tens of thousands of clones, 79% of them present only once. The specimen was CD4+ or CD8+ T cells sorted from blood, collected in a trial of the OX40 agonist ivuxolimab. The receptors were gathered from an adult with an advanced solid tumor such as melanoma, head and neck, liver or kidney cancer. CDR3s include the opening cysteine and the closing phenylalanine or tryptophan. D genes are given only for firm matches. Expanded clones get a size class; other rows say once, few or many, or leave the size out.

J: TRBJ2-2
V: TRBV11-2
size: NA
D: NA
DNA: TGTGCCAGCAGCTTAGTGATTGGAACCGGGGAGCTGTTTTTT
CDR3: CASSLVIGTGELFF

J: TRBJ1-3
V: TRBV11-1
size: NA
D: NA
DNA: TGTGCCAGCAGCCGGAGACAGGCGGGAAACACCATATATTTT
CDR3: CASSRRQAGNTIYF

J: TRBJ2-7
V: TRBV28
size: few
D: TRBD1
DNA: TGTGCCAGCAGTTCCCCCAAGGACAGGGGGAGCTACGAGCAGTACTTC
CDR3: CASSSPKDRGSYEQYF

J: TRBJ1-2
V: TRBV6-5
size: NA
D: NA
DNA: TGTGCCAGCAGTTTGACACAAACCCAGGGTGGCTACACCTTC
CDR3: CASSLTQTQGGYTF

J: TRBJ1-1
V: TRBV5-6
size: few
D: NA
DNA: TGTGCCAGCAGCCAGGGACCGCAGAGCACTGAAGCTTTCTTT
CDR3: CASSQGPQSTEAFF

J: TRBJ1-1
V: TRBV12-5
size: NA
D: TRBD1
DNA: TGTGCTAGTGGTCCACCTGCCGGGACAGGGGGCGCGGGGTTCTCCATGAACACTGAAGCTTTCTTT
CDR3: CASGPPAGTGGAGFSMNTEAFF

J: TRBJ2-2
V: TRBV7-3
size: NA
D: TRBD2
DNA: TGTGCCAGCAGCTTATTGGGAGGGCTGGGCACCGGGGAGCTGTTTTTT
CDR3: CASSLLGGLGTGELFF

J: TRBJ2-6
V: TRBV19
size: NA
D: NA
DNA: TGTGCCAGTAGTATAGATATCCCGGGGACTTCTGGGGCCAACGTCCTGACTTTC
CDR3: CASSIDIPGTSGANVLTF

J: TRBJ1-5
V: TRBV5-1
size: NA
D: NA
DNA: TGCGCCAGCAGTTACACGACAGATCAGCCCCAGCATTTT
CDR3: CASSYTTDQPQHF

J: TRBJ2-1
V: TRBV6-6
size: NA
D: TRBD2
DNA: TGTGCCAGCAGTCCCATACAGCGGGGGGGTGATGAGCAGTTCTTC
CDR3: CASSPIQRGGDEQFF

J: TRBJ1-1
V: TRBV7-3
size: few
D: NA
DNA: TGTGCCAGCGGAGAAGGGCTGAACACTGAAGCTTTCTTT
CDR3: CASGEGLNTEAFF

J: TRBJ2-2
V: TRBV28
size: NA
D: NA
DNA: TGTGCCAGCAGCCCTCGACCCGCCCAGGGCACCGGGGAGCTGTTTTTT
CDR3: CASSPRPAQGTGELFF

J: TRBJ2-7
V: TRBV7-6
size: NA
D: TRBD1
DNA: TGTGCCAGCAGCTTAGCGGGGGACAGGGGGGACGAGCAGTACTTC
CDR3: CASSLAGDRGDEQYF

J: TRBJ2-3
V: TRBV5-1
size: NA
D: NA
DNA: TGCGCCAGCAGCTTGTTACAAAGCACAGATACGCAGTATTTT
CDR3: CASSLLQSTDTQYF

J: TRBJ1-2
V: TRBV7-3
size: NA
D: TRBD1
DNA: TGTGCCAGCAGCTTATTTGGAGGGGGCGACTATGGCTACACCTTC
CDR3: CASSLFGGGDYGYTF

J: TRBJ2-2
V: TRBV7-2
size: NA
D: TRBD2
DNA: TGTGCCAGCAGCTTATTCTCCGGAGCGGGAGTCACCGGGGAGCTGTTTTTT
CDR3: CASSLFSGAGVTGELFF

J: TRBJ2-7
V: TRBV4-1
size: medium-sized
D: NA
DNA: TGCGCCAGCAGCCGCCCGGGACAAACCTACGAGCAGTACTTC
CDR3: CASSRPGQTYEQYF